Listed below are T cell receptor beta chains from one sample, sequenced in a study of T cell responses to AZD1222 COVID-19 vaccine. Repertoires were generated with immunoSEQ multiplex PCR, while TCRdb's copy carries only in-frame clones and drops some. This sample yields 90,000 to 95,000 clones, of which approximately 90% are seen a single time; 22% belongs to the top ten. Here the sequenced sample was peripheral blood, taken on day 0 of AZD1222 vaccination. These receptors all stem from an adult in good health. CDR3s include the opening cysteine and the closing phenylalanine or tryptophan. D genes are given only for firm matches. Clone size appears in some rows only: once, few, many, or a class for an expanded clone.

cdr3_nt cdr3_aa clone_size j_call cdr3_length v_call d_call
TGCGCCAGCAGCTTGGGACCGCCTTTACGCACAGATACGCAGTATTTT CASSLGPPLRTDTQYF . TRBJ2-3 16 TRBV5-1 .
TGCGCCAGCAGCCAAGATGTCCATCAAAGCTCCTACGAGCAGTACTTC CASSQDVHQSSYEQYF few TRBJ2-7 16 TRBV4-1 .
TGCGCCAGCAGCTTAACTGAGAACTATGGCTACACCTTC CASSLTENYGYTF . TRBJ1-2 13 TRBV5-1 .
TGTGCCAGCAGCACAGGGAGCTTACAGGGAACTGAAGCTTTCTTT CASSTGSLQGTEAFF . TRBJ1-1 15 TRBV5-8 .
TGTGCCAGCAGCCAAGTTCAGGGAGGCTACACCTTC CASSQVQGGYTF . TRBJ1-2 12 TRBV3-1/TRBV3-2 .
TGTGCCAGCAGCCAGGATAGCTCCTACAATGAGCAGTTCTTC CASSQDSSYNEQFF . TRBJ2-1 14 TRBV7-9 .
TGTGCCAGCAGCCCCGACCTTGCGGGCCACGAGCAGTACTTC CASSPDLAGHEQYF few TRBJ2-7 14 TRBV7-8 .
TGTGCCAGCAGGAGGGGAAATCAGCCCCAGCATTTT CASRRGNQPQHF . TRBJ1-5 12 TRBV6-5 .
TGTGCCAGCAGTTCGGTAGGGGCTGGAAACACCATATATTTT CASSSVGAGNTIYF once TRBJ1-3 14 TRBV27 .
TGTGCCAGCAGGATGGACAGTAACACTGAAGCTTTCTTT CASRMDSNTEAFF . TRBJ1-1 13 TRBV5-4 .
TGTGCCAGTAGTACTGGGGCTGGAAACACCATATATTTT CASSTGAGNTIYF . TRBJ1-3 13 TRBV19 .
TGCGCCAGCAGCCAGACTAGCGGTAGCACAGATACGCAGTATTTT CASSQTSGSTDTQYF . TRBJ2-3 15 TRBV4-3 TRBD2
TGTGCCAGCGCGGGGGGGGTCACAGATACGCAGTATTTT CASAGGVTDTQYF . TRBJ2-3 13 TRBV2 TRBD2
TGTGCCATCAGTGAGGGGACAGGGAGCAATCAGCCCCAGCATTTT CAISEGTGSNQPQHF . TRBJ1-5 15 TRBV10-3 TRBD1
TGTGCCAGTAGTAGGGACAGAGTTGAAGCTTTCTTT CASSRDRVEAFF . TRBJ1-1 12 TRBV19 TRBD1
TGTGCCAGTAGTATTGACACCTACGAGCAGTACTTC CASSIDTYEQYF . TRBJ2-7 12 TRBV19 .
TGTGCCAGCAGCCCACTCAGGGGGCAAGCTTTCTTT CASSPLRGQAFF once TRBJ1-1 12 TRBV7-2 TRBD1
TGTGCCAGCAGCCCTCCCCGGGAATCGGGCGGGAAAGGAGCTTTCTTT CASSPPRESGGKGAFF few TRBJ1-1 16 TRBV7-8 .
TGTGCCAGCAGTGAAGGGATAGGGGGCTGGGGCTACACCTTC CASSEGIGGWGYTF . TRBJ1-2 14 TRBV2 TRBD1
TGTGCCAGTAGTTCCGGGACCTATGGCTACACCTTC CASSSGTYGYTF . TRBJ1-2 12 TRBV19 .
TGTGCCAGCAGCCAAGATCCCAGGGGGCGGCCACGTGAAAAACTGTTTTTT CASSQDPRGRPREKLFF once TRBJ1-4 17 TRBV3-1/TRBV3-2 TRBD1
TGCGCCAGCAGCACGACGTCCCGGGTTACCGGGGAGCTGTTTTTT CASSTTSRVTGELFF . TRBJ2-2 15 TRBV5-1 .
TGTGCCAGCAGGCCCCCCGGTGGGTCTGGCTCTGAAGCTTTCTTT CASRPPGGSGSEAFF once TRBJ1-1 15 TRBV6-6 .
TGTGCCAGCAGTTTTCGGGGACAGCTTAACTATGGCTACACCTTC CASSFRGQLNYGYTF . TRBJ1-2 15 TRBV27 TRBD1
TGTGCCAGCAGTTACCCCGACTTGAGGGGTGGCTACACCTTC CASSYPDLRGGYTF . TRBJ1-2 14 TRBV6-2/TRBV6-3 .
TGCAGTGCTAGACAGGAGACCCAGTACTTC CSARQETQYF . TRBJ2-5 10 TRBV20-1 .
TGTGCCAGCAGCCAAGATCGTCGAGGGTCGGAGACCCAGTACTTC CASSQDRRGSETQYF . TRBJ2-5 15 TRBV3-1/TRBV3-2 .
TGTGCCAGCAGTTCTGGGACAGACTACGAGCAGTACTTC CASSSGTDYEQYF few TRBJ2-7 13 TRBV6-6 TRBD1
TGTGCCAGCAGCCTTGGGGGGCAGGGGGCAGCTGGGGCCAACGTCCTGACTTTC CASSLGGQGAAGANVLTF . TRBJ2-6 18 TRBV5-4 TRBD1
TGTGCCAGTGGGACTGGGCCGGGGGAGGCAGAGACCCAGTACTTC CASGTGPGEAETQYF . TRBJ2-5 15 TRBV19 .
TGTGCCAGTAGTAGCGGACAGGGGCACTATGGCTACACCTTC CASSSGQGHYGYTF . TRBJ1-2 14 TRBV19 TRBD1
TGTGCCAGTAGTATAGATGGCGGATTTGAGCAGTTCTTC CASSIDGGFEQFF . TRBJ2-1 13 TRBV19 .
TGTGCCAGCAGCCAAGCAGTCTATGGCTACACCTTC CASSQAVYGYTF . TRBJ1-2 12 TRBV3-1/TRBV3-2 .
TGTGCCAGCAGCTTAGAGTACGGGACAGCGGGAAGGGGGAGCAATCAGCCCCAGCATTTT CASSLEYGTAGRGSNQPQHF . TRBJ1-5 20 TRBV7-8 TRBD1
TGTGCCAGCTCGACAGGACTTGAAGGACCCCTCCACTTT CASSTGLEGPLHF . TRBJ1-6 13 TRBV18 .
TGTGCCAGCAGCTTACTCTATACCGGGGTGGAGACCCAGTACTTC CASSLLYTGVETQYF . TRBJ2-5 15 TRBV7-2 .
TGTGCCAGCAGTTTGGGCGAGGACAGCCAAGAGACCCAGTACTTC CASSLGEDSQETQYF . TRBJ2-5 15 TRBV28 .
TGTGCCAGCAGTGCGGGCAGGGGATGGGATGAGCAGTTCTTC CASSAGRGWDEQFF . TRBJ2-1 14 TRBV2 .
TGTGCCAGCTCACCAGCCCCCTGGACCCAGTACTTC CASSPAPWTQYF once TRBJ2-5 12 TRBV18 .
TGTGCCAGCTCACAAGGGCGGCGGGGTAGCACAGATACGCAGTATTTT CASSQGRRGSTDTQYF . TRBJ2-3 16 TRBV18 .
TGTGCCAGCAGCACACAGGGACAGGGAGAGGGCTACACCTTC CASSTQGQGEGYTF . TRBJ1-2 14 TRBV7-9 TRBD1
TGTGCCAGCAGCTTTCACGGTACCATGAACACTGAAGCTTTCTTT CASSFHGTMNTEAFF . TRBJ1-1 15 TRBV5-4 .
TGTGCCACCAGTGATTTAGGCAGGGGCCGGCCCGGGGAGCTGTTTTTT CATSDLGRGRPGELFF . TRBJ2-2 16 TRBV24-1 .
TGTGCCGGAGGACACGACACTGAAGCTTTCTTT CAGGHDTEAFF . TRBJ1-1 11 TRBV6-5 .
TGCGCCAGCAGCCCATACGGGACAGGGAGTTACGGAGAGACCCAGTACTTC CASSPYGTGSYGETQYF . TRBJ2-5 17 TRBV4-1 TRBD1
TGTGCCAGCCGGGACAGTGAAGCCGGGGAGCTGTTTTTT CASRDSEAGELFF . TRBJ2-2 13 TRBV2 TRBD1